This TCR beta chain was sequenced during a study of regulatory T cells in long-lasting Graves disease. The overall study: Those Graves' patients who were newly diagnosed had been on antithyroid drugs under 3 months.

Described time point: newly diagnosed GD, antithyroid drugs for less than 3 months. Generation of the TCR library employed RNA extracted from PBMCs. This clonotype was detected many times. Arm-PCR of CDR3 regions and iRepertoire HTBI primers were the basis on which TCR beta libraries were built. TCRdb analysed the multiplex PCR reads with MiXCR anew, one entry per CDR3 protein. Here the sample spans some 460,000 distinct CDR3 sequences, around 15% being singletons. This sample was also put to use in a study of T cells in Graves' hyperthyroidism and ophthalmopathy. That source adds: Hyperthyroidism had been newly diagnosed in patients aged 18 to 65, and its duration was under 2 months. In validation, the model predicted ophthalmopathy. These predictions came a median roughly 6.5 months before onset.

Source: peripheral blood mononuclear cells (PBMCs), taken at new diagnosis, from a patient treated with antithyroid drugs. The receptor was derived from a man between 35 and 55 years old with Graves disease.

The CDR3 here is CASSEWLYNEQFF. The CDR3 bases are TGTGCCAGCAGTGAATGGCTGTACAATGAGCAGTTCTTC. The chain has TRBV2 and TRBJ2-1; D unclear. The ends were cut back, 2 bases at V and 4 bases at J, with 6 bases in the middle. The CDR3 has 13 residues. Germline lookup yields CDR1 SNHLY and CDR2 FYNNEI.